One and the same sample provided the 25 T cell receptor beta chains below, sequenced in a study of cytomegalovirus exposure and HLA in healthy donors. Data came from immunoSEQ multiplex PCR; TCRdb stores just in-frame clones and leaves some out. The data contain a few hundred thousand clones, 80% to 90% of them singletons. Sequenced input: PBMCs. The receptors stem from a woman younger than 30 in good health and CMV-seronegative.

This sequence joins TRBV6-5 and TRBJ1-1; D possibly corresponds to TRBD1 (6 bases). Germline lookup yields CDR1 MNHEY and CDR2 SVGAGI. With 0 bases removed from V and 1 base from J, the gap between germline ends came to 9 bases. The CDR3 runs to 15 residues. CDR3 sequence (DNA): TGTGCCAGCAGTTACTCGATCAGGGGGAACACTGAAGCTTTCTTT. Residues: CASSYSIRGNTEAFF.

The genes are TRBV6-1 and TRBJ2-7; D is perhaps TRBD1 (6 bases). V was pared by 10 bases and J by 6 bases, with 19 bases between. The CDR3 totals 13 residues. Germline CDR1 and CDR2: MNHNS and SASEGT. This chain's CDR3 is CATVSRGSFEQYF. CDR3 nucleotide sequence: TGTGCCACCGTCAGTAGGGGGTCATTCGAGCAGTACTTC.

This clone was observed a single time. The chain has TRBV6-1 and TRBJ1-5; D is ambiguous. CDR1 is MNHNS, CDR2 SASEGT, per germline. The CDR3 is made up of 15 amino acids. V lost 6 bases to trimming and J lost 4 bases, with 16 bases between them. The CDR3 spells CASSPRPAGNQPQHF. The CDR3 bases are TGTGCCAGCAGCCCAAGACCGGCGGGGAATCAGCCCCAGCATTTT.

This clone was seen once. This rearrangement joins TRBV15 to TRBJ1-2; D remains ambiguous. V gave up 0 bases and J gave up 3 bases, with 11 bases separating them. The CDR3 extends over 15 amino acids. Germline CDR1 is LNHNV and CDR2 is YYDKDF (reference sequence). In DNA, the CDR3 is TGTGCCACCAGCAGAGATGGTGGAGGCGACTATGGCTACACCTTC. Protein: CATSRDGGGDYGYTF.

This clone has just one count. The V call is TRBV6-5, the J call TRBJ2-7; 9 positions match TRBD2. This CDR3 has 15 residues. The junction had 4 bases not matched to a gene; V was cut back by 0 bases and J by 4 bases. CDR1 and CDR2 (germline): MNHEY, SVGAGI. CDR3 coding DNA: TGTGCCAGCAGTTACTCTAGCGGGAGTCAGTACGAGCAGTACTTC. Protein: CASSYSSGSQYEQYF.

This chain connects TRBV6-1 to TRBJ2-5, with 12 bases fitting TRBD2. The germline V gene has CDR1 MNHNS and CDR2 SASEGT. The V gene end was trimmed by 2 bases and the J gene end by 11 bases; junction bases not matched to a gene: 6. The length of the CDR3 is 14 residues. Written as DNA, the CDR3 is TGTGCCAGCAGTGAATTCCTAGCGGGGGGGCCTCAGTACTTC. This encodes CASSEFLAGGPQYF.

Regarding this clone: It is unclear where the CDR3 begins or ends on the DNA, so no DNA is shown, and the CDR3 is as TCRdb lists it. This sequence joins TRBV10-3 and TRBJ1-6; TRBD1 was called by the table and not checked on the DNA. The CDR3 adds up to 15 amino acids, both ends counted. Germline V gives CDR1 ENHRY, CDR2 SYGVKD. CDR3 amino acids: CASTSGTGQNSPLHF.

The chain combines TRBV18 with TRBJ1-5; D unresolved. This CDR3 is 16 amino acids long. V was shortened by 0 bases and J by 4 bases, with 13 bases between the two germline ends. Germline lookup yields CDR1 KGHSH and CDR2 LQKENI. The CDR3 nucleotides read TGTGCCAGCTCACCACCAGCGGCCCCGGGGAATCAGCCCCAGCATTTT. This codes for CASSPPAAPGNQPQHF.

V usage is TRBV6-1 and J usage is TRBJ2-7; 8 bases are shared with TRBD2. J was trimmed by 3 bases and V by 8 bases; bases with no gene match: 6. Germline CDR1 reads MNHNS; CDR2 reads SASEGT. This CDR3 is built from 13 residues. CDR3 loop: CASRAGGGYEQYF. The CDR3 DNA reads as TGTGCCAGCCGCGCGGGGGGTGGCTACGAGCAGTACTTC.

The chain couples TRBV30 to TRBJ1-2; TRBD1 matches at 10 bases. CDR3 length: 15 residues. The junction had 12 bases not matched to a gene; V was cut back by 3 bases and J by 8 bases. Per germline, CDR1 GTSNPN and CDR2 SVGIG (reference sequence). The CDR3 nucleotides are TGTGCCTGGAGCCGCCGGGACAGGGGCTTTTGGGGCTACACCTTC. The encoded protein is CAWSRRDRGFWGYTF.

The chain joins TRBV7-3 to TRBJ1-6; D unresolved. Germline assignment: CDR1 SGHTA and CDR2 FQGTGA. V lost 5 bases, J lost 7 bases, and 9 bases lay in between. The CDR3 totals 13 residues. The CDR3 DNA sequence: TGTGCCAGCAGCACCACGAGAAATTCACCCCTCCACTTT. This encodes CASSTTRNSPLHF.

CDR3 in amino acids: CASSPNQATEAFF. CDR3 nucleotide sequence: TGCGCCAGCAGCCCTAACCAGGCCACTGAAGCTTTCTTT. The V call is TRBV4-1, the J call TRBJ1-1; D is unclear. Trimming pared 4 bases from V and 4 bases from J, leaving 10 bases between. Germline V gene data show CDR1 as MGHRA and CDR2 as YSYEKL. This CDR3 has 13 amino acids.

The V call is TRBV6-1, the J call TRBJ1-5; D is undetermined. V was clipped by 11 bases and J by 8 bases, with 4 bases between them. The CDR3 spans 8 residues. Germline-derived CDR1 and CDR2 are MNHNS and SASEGT. The CDR3 nucleotides read TGTGCCCAGGAGCCCCAGCATTTT. Protein sequence: CAQEPQHF.

The V call is TRBV18, the J call TRBJ2-5; D may be TRBD2 (5 bases). V lost 2 bases, J lost 2 bases, and 12 bases lay in between. Germline V CDR1 and CDR2: KGHSH, LQKENI. This CDR3 spans 15 amino acids. Here the CDR3 DNA reads TGTGCCAGCTCACCAGATCGGACTGGGCAAGAGACCCAGTACTTC. Encoded protein: CASSPDRTGQETQYF.

The V call is TRBV9, the J call TRBJ1-1; D may be TRBD1 (6 bases). Germline CDR1 is SGDLS and CDR2 is YYNGEE. The V end lost 4 bases, the J end lost 7 bases, and 23 bases lay between the germline ends. The CDR3 runs to 16 residues. CDR3 region: CASSPSTGPGAFEAFF. As DNA, the CDR3 is TGTGCCAGCAGCCCCTCCACAGGGCCAGGAGCCTTTGAAGCTTTCTTT.

J is TRBJ1-2 and V is TRBV27, with 8 bases that match TRBD1. This CDR3 has 16 amino acids. Germline CDR1 reads MNHEY; CDR2 reads SMNVEV (reference sequence). J gave up 1 base and V 5 bases, and 9 bases lay outside the gene matches. CDR3 sequence: CASSVYRGALNYGYTF. For the CDR3, the DNA is TGTGCCAGCAGTGTCTACAGGGGGGCGCTTAACTATGGCTACACCTTC.

The chain employs TRBV7-2 and TRBJ1-3; no definite D call. Per germline, CDR1 SGHTA and CDR2 FQGNSA. This CDR3 comprises 15 residues. The V and J ends lost 1 base and 4 bases respectively, with 11 bases between them. CDR3 sequence: CASSLDSRSGNTIYF. As DNA, the CDR3 is TGTGCCAGCAGCTTAGATTCCAGATCAGGAAACACCATATATTTT.

The CDR3 spells CASSLAGGLAYNEQFF. CDR3 DNA: TGTGCCAGCAGCTTAGCCGGGGGGCTGGCCTACAATGAGCAGTTCTTC. The chain employs TRBV7-2 and TRBJ2-1; tentative D call: TRBD2 (7 bases). CDR3 length: 16 residues. Trimming took 0 bases from V and 2 from J, leaving 11 bases between them. Germline V CDR1 and CDR2: SGHTA, FQGNSA.

This chain connects TRBV29-1 to TRBJ1-4, with D perhaps TRBD1 (6 bases). Trimming shortened V by 3 bases and J by 4 bases, and 9 bases separated the two germline ends. The CDR3 length is 13 residues. CDR1 and CDR2 (germline): SQVTM, ANQGSEA. CDR3 region: CSVEGTFNEKLFF. The CDR3 DNA reads TGCAGCGTTGAGGGGACATTTAATGAAAAACTGTTTTTT.

This clone showed up just once. The chain joins TRBV5-6 to TRBJ2-2, with 9 bases that match TRBD1. The length of the CDR3 is 13 residues. Losses at the gene ends were 5 bases for V and 13 bases for J; bases not matched to a gene: 9. CDR1 is SGHDT, CDR2 YYEEEE, per germline. In DNA form, the CDR3 reads TGTGCCAGCAGTCCCGGGACAGGGATGATGCTGTTTTTT. It codes for CASSPGTGMMLFF.

J is TRBJ1-1 and V is TRBV29-1; D is perhaps TRBD1 (6 bases). The germline V and J ends were trimmed by 5 bases and 11 bases, with 21 bases remaining between them. The CDR3 covers 13 residues. Germline loops: CDR1 SQVTM, CDR2 ANQGSEA. This chain's CDR3 is CSVYTTGRGEAFF. CDR3 nucleotides: TGCAGCGTTTACACCACAGGGAGGGGTGAGGCTTTCTTT.

This chain joins TRBV19 and TRBJ1-2, with unresolved D. The germline V gene has CDR1 LNHDA and CDR2 SQIVND (reference sequence). V was trimmed by 7 bases and J by 3 bases, leaving 12 bases between them. The CDR3 consists of 13 residues. The CDR3 DNA reads TGTGCCAGTACCCGGACGCGGGACTATGGCTACACCTTC. As protein: CASTRTRDYGYTF.

The chain couples TRBV7-9 to TRBJ2-2; D gene unclear. Germline V gene sequence: CDR1 SEHNR, CDR2 FQNEAQ (reference sequence). Between the trimmed V and J ends, which lost 6 bases and 5 bases, there was a span of 13 bases. The CDR3 totals 14 residues. CDR3 protein: CASREKLLTGELFF. The CDR3, as DNA: TGTGCCAGCAGAGAAAAACTTTTGACCGGGGAGCTGTTTTTT.

V is TRBV2 and J is TRBJ1-1; tentative D call: TRBD1 (5 bases). This CDR3 is built from 15 residues. Germline CDR1 SNHLY, CDR2 FYNNEI. Trimming pared 0 bases from V and 2 bases from J, leaving 10 bases between. The CDR3 loop reads CASSEAPGVNTEAFF. CDR3 sequence (DNA): TGTGCCAGCAGTGAAGCACCGGGGGTTAACACTGAAGCTTTCTTT.

This chain joins TRBV20-1 and TRBJ2-7; TRBD2 is a possible D gene (6 bases). The V gene's germline CDR1 is DFQATT and CDR2 SNEGSKA (reference sequence). The V and J ends lost 5 bases and 5 bases respectively, with 10 bases between them. The CDR3 is 11 residues long. The CDR3 sequence: CSAPGEDEQYF. Here the CDR3 DNA reads TGCAGTGCTCCGGGGGAGGACGAGCAGTACTTC.